The clone carrying this T cell receptor beta chain was seen only a few times. This sample was included in a study of patients and donors after allogeneic stem cell transplantation. TCRdb reprocessed the RT-PCR reads via MiXCR and lists one record per CDR3 protein. Altogether roughly 200,000 distinct CDR3 sequences are present, about 38% being singletons, with the ten largest covering about 9.9%. The sequence derives from a human donor who was either an allogeneic HSCT recipient or a stem cell or donor lymphocyte infusion donor (not recorded which). It is not recorded whose cells these are; they may come from a transplant donor. Sequenced sample: blood, either unsorted or a sorted T cell fraction (not recorded which).

CDR3 nucleotides: TGCGCCAGCAGCCCTGAAGGGTGGGATAGCAATCAGCCCCAGCATTTT. It specifies CASSPEGWDSNQPQHF. V is TRBV5-1 and J is TRBJ1-5; D is ambiguous. Germline CDR1 SGHRS, CDR2 YFSETQ. Trimming removed 4 bases at V and 0 bases at J, with 14 bases between. The CDR3 has 16 residues. Drawing the rest from reference TRBV5-1 and TRBJ1-5, the complete variable domain is KAGVTQTPRYLIKTRGQQVTLSCSPISGHRSVSWYQQTPGQGLQFLFEYFSETQRNKGNFPGRFSGRQFSNSRSEMNVSTLELGDSALYLCASSPEGWDSNQPQHFGDGTRLSIL.